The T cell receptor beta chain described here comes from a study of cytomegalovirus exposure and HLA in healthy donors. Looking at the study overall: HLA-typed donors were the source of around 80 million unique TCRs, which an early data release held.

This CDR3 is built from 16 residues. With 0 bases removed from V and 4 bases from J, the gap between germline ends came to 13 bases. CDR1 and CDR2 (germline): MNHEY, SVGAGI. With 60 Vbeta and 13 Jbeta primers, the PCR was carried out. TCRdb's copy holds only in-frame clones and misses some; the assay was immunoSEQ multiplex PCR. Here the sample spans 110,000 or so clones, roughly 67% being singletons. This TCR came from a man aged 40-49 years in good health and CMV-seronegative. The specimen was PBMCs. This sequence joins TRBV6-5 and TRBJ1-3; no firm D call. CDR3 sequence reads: CASSYSGPIAGNTIYF. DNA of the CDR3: TGTGCCAGCAGTTACTCTGGGCCAATAGCGGGAAACACCATATATTTT.